At least ten counts were recorded for the clone carrying this T cell receptor (beta chain). This sample was taken from a study of T cells in Graves' hyperthyroidism and ophthalmopathy. The V gene lost 4 bases and the J gene lost 2 bases, with 10 bases spanning the gap. Germline-derived CDR1 and CDR2 are SGDLS and YYNGEE. The length of the CDR3 is 13 residues. Amplified regions were TCR beta CDR3 sequences from RNA transcripts. The TCR CDR3 was amplified in a first-round RT-PCR using the HTBI primer set. MiXCR, applied by TCRdb to the multiplex PCR reads, yields one record per CDR3 protein. Of about 410,000 distinct CDR3 sequences listed, about 14% are singletons.

This TCR was recovered from a man aged 18-30 years with Graves' ophthalmopathy. The specimen sequenced was blood. This rearrangement joins TRBV9 to TRBJ2-7; no reliable D call. CDR3 loop: CASSSGSTYEQYF. The CDR3 DNA is TGTGCCAGCAGCTCGGGTTCAACCTACGAGCAGTACTTC. Combining the CDR3 with reference TRBV9 and TRBJ2-7 gives the whole variable domain DSGVTQTPKHLITATGQRVTLRCSPRSGDLSVYWYQQSLDQGLQFLIQYYNGEERAKGNILERFSAQQFPDLHSELNLSSLELGDSALYFCASSSGSTYEQYFGPGTRLTVT.